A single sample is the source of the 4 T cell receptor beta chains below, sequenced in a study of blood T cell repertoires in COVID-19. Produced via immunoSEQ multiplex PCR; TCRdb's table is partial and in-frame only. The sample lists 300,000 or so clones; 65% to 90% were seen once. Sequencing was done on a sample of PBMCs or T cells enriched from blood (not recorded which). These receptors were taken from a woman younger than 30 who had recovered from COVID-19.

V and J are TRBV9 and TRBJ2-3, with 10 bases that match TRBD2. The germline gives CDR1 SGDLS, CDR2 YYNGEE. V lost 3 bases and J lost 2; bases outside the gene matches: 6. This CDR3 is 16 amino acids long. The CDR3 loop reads CASSGSSGGDTDTQYF. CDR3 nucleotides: TGTGCCAGCAGCGGCTCTAGCGGGGGTGACACAGATACGCAGTATTTT.

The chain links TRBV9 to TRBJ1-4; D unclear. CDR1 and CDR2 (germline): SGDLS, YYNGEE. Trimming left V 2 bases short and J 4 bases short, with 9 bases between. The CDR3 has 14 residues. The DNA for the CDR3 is TGTGCCAGCAGCGTGACACCGAATAATGAAAAACTGTTTTTT. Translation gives CASSVTPNNEKLFF.

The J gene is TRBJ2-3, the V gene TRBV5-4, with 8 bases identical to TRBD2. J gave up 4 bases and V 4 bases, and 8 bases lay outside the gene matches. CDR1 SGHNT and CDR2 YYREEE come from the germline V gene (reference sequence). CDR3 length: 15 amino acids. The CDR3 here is CASSVPGLVSDTQYF. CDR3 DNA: TGTGCCAGCAGCGTACCGGGACTAGTATCAGATACGCAGTATTTT.

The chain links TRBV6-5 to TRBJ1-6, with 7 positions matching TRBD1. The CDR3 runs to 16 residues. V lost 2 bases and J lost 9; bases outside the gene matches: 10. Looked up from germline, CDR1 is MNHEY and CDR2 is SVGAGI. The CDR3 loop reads CASSYLGGTVASPLHF. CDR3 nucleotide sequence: TGTGCCAGCAGTTACCTTGGGGGGACAGTCGCTTCACCCCTCCACTTT.